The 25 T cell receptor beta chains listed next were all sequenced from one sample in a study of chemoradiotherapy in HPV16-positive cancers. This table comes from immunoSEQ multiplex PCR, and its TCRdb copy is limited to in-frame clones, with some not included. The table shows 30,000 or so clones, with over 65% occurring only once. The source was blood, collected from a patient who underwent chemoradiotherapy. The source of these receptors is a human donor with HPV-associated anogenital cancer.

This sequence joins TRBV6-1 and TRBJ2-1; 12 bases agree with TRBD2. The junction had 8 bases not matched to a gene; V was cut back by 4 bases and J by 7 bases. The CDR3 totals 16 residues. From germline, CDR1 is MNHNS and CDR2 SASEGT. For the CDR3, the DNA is TGTGCCAGCAGTGCTTCTCTAGCGGGGGGGTTTAATGAGCAGTTCTTC. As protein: CASSASLAGGFNEQFF.

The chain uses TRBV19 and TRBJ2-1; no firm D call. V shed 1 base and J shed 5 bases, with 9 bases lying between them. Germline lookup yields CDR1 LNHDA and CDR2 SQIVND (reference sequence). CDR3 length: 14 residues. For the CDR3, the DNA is TGTGCCAGTAGTATAGGCCCCCCGAACAATGAGCAGTTCTTC. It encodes CASSIGPPNNEQFF.

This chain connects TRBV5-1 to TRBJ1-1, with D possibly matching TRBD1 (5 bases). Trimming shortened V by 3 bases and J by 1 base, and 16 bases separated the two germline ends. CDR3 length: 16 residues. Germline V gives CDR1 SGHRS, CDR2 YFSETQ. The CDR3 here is CASSSALLQANTEAFF. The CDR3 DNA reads TGCGCCAGCAGCTCCGCCCTACTACAGGCGAACACTGAAGCTTTCTTT.

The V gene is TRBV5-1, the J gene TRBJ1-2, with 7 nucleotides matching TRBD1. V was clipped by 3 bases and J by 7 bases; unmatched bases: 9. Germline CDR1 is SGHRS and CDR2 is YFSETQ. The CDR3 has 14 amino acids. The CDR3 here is CASSSVTGEGGYTF. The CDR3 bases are TGCGCCAGCAGCTCTGTAACAGGGGAGGGTGGCTACACCTTC.

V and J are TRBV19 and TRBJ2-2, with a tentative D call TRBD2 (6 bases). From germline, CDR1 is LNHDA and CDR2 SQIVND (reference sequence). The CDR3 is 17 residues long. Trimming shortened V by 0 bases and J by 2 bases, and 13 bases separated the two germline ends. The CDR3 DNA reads TGTGCCAGTAGTATAGATACAACCGGGAGTAACACCGGGGAGCTGTTTTTT. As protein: CASSIDTTGSNTGELFF.

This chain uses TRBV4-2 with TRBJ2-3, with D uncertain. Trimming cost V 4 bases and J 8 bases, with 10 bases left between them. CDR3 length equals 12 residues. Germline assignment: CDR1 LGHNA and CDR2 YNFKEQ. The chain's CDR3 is CASSPDWGTQYF. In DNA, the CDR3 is TGTGCCAGCAGCCCTGACTGGGGTACGCAGTATTTT.

The CDR3 bases are TGTGCCAGCAGCCTTGGGACTAGCGGGGGGAGAACAGATACGCAGTATTTT. This translates into CASSLGTSGGRTDTQYF. This sequence joins TRBV5-4 and TRBJ2-3; 15 nucleotides line up with TRBD2. The CDR3 length is 17 residues. V trimming: 4 bases; J trimming: 3 bases; junction bases outside the gene matches: 6. The V gene's germline CDR1 is SGHNT and CDR2 YYREEE (reference sequence).

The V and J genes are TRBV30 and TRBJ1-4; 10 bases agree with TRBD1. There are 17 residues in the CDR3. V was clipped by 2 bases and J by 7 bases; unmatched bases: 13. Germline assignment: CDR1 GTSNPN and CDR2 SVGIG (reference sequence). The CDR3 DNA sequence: TGTGCCTGGAGTTTCAAAATCTCCGGGACAGGGGTTGAAAAACTGTTTTTT. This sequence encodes CAWSFKISGTGVEKLFF.

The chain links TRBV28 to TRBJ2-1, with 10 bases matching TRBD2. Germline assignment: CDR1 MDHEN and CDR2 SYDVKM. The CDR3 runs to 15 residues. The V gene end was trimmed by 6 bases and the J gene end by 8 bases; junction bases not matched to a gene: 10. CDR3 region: CASRPPSGGAYEQFF. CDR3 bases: TGTGCCAGCAGGCCACCGAGCGGGGGGGCCTATGAGCAGTTCTTC.

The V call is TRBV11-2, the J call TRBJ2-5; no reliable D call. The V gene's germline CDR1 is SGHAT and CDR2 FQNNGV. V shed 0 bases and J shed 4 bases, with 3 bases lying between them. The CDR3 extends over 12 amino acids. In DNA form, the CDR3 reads TGTGCCAGCAGCTTAGATCTAGAGACCCAGTACTTC. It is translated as CASSLDLETQYF.

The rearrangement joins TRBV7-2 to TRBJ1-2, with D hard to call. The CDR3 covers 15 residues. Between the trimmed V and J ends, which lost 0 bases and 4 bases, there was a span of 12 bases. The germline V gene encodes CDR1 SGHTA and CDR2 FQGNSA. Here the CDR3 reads CASSLARRSSYGYTF. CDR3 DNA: TGTGCCAGCAGCTTAGCGAGACGGAGCTCCTATGGCTACACCTTC.

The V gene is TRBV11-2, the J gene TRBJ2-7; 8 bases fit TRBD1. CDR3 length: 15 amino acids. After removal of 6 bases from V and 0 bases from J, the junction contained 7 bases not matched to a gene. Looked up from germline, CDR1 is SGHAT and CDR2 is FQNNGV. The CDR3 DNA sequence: TGTGCCAGCAGACTTCACGGACAGGGCTCCTACGAGCAGTACTTC. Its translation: CASRLHGQGSYEQYF.

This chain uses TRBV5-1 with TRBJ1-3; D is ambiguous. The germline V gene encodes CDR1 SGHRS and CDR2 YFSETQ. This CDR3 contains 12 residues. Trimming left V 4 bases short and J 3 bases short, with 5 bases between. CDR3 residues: CASSNYGNTIYF. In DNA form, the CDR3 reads TGCGCCAGCAGCAATTATGGAAACACCATATATTTT.

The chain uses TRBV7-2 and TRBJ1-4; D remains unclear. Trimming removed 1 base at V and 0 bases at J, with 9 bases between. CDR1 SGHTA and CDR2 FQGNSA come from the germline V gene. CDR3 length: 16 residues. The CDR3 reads CASSLGMVATNEKLFF. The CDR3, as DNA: TGTGCCAGCAGCTTAGGCATGGTGGCAACTAATGAAAAACTGTTTTTT.

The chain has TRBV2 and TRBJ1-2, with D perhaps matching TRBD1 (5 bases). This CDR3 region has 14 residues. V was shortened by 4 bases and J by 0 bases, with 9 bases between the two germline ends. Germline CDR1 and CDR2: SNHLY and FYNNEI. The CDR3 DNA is TGTGCCAGCAGTGGGCAGGGAGCTAACTATGGCTACACCTTC. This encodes CASSGQGANYGYTF.

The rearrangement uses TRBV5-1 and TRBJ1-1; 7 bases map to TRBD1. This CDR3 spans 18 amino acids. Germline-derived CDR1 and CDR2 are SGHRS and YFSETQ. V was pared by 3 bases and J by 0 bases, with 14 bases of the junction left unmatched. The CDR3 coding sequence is TGCGCCAGCAGCTACAACCCCCGCCAGGGGGGGATGAACACTGAAGCTTTCTTT. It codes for CASSYNPRQGGMNTEAFF.

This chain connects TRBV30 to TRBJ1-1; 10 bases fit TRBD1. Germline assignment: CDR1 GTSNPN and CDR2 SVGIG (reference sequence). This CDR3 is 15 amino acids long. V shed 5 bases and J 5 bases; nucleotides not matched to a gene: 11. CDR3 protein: CAWRAGTGEGTEAFF. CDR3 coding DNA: TGTGCCTGGCGAGCCGGGACAGGGGAGGGTACTGAAGCTTTCTTT.

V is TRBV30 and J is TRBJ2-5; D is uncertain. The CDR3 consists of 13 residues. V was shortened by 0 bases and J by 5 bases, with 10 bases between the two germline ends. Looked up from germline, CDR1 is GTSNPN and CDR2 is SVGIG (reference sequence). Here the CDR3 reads CAWSVRVKETQYF. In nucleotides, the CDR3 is TGTGCCTGGAGTGTACGAGTGAAGGAGACCCAGTACTTC.

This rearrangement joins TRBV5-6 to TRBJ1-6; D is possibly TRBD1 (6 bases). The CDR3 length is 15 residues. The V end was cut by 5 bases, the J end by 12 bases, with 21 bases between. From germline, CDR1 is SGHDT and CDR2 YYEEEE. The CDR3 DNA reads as TGTGCCAGCAGTGGGGGGGCAGGACGGGGACAACCCCTCCACTTT. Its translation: CASSGGAGRGQPLHF.

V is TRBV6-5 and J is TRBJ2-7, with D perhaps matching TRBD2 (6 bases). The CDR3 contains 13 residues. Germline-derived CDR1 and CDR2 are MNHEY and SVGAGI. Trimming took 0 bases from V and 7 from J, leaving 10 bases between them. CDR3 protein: CASSYSWGREQYF. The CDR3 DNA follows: TGTGCCAGCAGTTACTCCTGGGGGAGGGAGCAGTACTTC.

This CDR3 reads CSVAGIGGRSTDTQYF. The CDR3 nucleotides are TGCAGCGTTGCCGGAATCGGAGGTCGGAGCACAGATACGCAGTATTTT. This chain joins TRBV29-1 and TRBJ2-3; TRBD2 might be the D (5 bases). This CDR3 contains 16 residues. The V and J ends lost 4 bases and 0 bases respectively, with 17 bases between them. Germline assignment: CDR1 SQVTM and CDR2 ANQGSEA.

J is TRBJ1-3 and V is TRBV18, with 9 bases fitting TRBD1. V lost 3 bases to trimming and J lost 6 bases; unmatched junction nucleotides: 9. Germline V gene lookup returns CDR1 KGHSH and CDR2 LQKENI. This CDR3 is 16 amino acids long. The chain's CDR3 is CASSPVTGGAENTIYF. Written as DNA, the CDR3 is TGTGCCAGCTCACCCGTCACAGGGGGCGCCGAAAACACCATATATTTT.

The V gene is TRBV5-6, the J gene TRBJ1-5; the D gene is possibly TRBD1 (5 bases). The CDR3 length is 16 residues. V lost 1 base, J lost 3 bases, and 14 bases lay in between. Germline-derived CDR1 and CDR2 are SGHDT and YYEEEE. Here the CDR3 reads CASSLYWQGDNQPQHF. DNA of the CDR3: TGTGCCAGCAGCTTGTATTGGCAGGGAGACAATCAGCCCCAGCATTTT. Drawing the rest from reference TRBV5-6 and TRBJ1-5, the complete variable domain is DAGVTQSPTHLIKTRGQQVTLRCSPKSGHDTVSWYQQALGQGPQFIFQYYEEEERQRGNFPDRFSGHQFPNYSSELNVNALLLGDSALYLCASSLYWQGDNQPQHFGDGTRLSIL.

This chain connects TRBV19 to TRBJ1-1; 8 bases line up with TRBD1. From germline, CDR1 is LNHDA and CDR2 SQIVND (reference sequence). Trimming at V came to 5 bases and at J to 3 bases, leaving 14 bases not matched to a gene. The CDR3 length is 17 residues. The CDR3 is CASSQGRGRKGYTEAFF. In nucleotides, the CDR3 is TGTGCCAGTAGTCAAGGCAGGGGGCGAAAAGGGTACACTGAAGCTTTCTTT.

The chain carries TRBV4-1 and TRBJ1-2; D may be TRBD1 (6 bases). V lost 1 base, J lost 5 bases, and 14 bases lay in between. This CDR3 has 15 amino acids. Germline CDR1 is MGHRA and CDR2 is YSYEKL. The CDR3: CASSQGQGGGYGYTF. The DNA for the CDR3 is TGCGCCAGCAGCCAAGGGCAAGGAGGGGGTTATGGCTACACCTTC.